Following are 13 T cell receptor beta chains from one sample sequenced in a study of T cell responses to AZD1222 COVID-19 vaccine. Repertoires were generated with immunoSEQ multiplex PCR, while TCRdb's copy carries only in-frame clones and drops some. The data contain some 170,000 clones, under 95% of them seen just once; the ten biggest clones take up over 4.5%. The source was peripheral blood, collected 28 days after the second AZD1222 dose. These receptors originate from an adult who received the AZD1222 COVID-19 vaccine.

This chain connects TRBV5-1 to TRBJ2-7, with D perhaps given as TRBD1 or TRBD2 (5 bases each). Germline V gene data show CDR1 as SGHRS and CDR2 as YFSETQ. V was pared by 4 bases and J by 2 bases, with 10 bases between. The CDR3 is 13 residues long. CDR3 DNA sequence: TGCGCCAGCAGCGGGACGGTAACCTACGAGCAGTACTTC. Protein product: CASSGTVTYEQYF.

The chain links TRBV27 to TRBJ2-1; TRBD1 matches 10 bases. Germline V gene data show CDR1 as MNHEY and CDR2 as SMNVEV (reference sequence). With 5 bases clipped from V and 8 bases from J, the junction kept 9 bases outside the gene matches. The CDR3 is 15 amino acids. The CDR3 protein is CASSPGTGVDYEQFF. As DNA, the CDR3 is TGTGCCAGCAGTCCCGGGACAGGGGTTGACTATGAGCAGTTCTTC.

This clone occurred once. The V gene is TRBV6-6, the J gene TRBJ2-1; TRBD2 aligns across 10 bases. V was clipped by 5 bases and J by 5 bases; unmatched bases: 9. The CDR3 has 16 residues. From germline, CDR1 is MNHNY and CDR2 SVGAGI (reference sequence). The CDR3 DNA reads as TGTGCCAGCAGTCCCAGCGGGGGGGGTCGGAACAATGAGCAGTTCTTC. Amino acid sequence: CASSPSGGGRNNEQFF.

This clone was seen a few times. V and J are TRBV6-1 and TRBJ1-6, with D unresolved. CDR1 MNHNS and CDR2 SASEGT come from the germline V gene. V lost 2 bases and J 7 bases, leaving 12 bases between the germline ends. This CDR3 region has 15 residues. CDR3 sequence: CASSETAQPNSPLHF. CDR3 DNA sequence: TGTGCCAGCAGTGAAACCGCACAGCCAAATTCACCCCTCCACTTT.

CDR3: CATSRGGHPHQPQHF. The CDR3 coding sequence is TGTGCCACCAGCAGGGGAGGACACCCTCATCAGCCCCAGCATTTT. The V call is TRBV15, the J call TRBJ1-5; D is possibly TRBD1 (5 bases). Germline V gives CDR1 LNHNV, CDR2 YYDKDF (reference sequence). The CDR3 sequence is 15 residues long. Trimming removed 3 bases from V and 5 bases from J, with 14 bases in between.

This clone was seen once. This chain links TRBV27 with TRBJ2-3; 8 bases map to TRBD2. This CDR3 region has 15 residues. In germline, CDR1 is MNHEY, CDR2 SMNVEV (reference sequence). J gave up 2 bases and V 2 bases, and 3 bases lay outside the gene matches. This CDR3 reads CASSLVSGNTDTQYF. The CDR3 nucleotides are TGTGCCAGCAGTTTAGTTAGCGGGAACACAGATACGCAGTATTTT.

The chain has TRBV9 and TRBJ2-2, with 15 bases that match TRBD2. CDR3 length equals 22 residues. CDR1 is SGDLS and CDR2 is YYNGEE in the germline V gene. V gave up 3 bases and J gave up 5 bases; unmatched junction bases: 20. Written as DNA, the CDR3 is TGTGCCAGCAGCGCCCCTTCTGTATACGCGGGACTAGCGGGAGGAAGTACCGGGGAGCTGTTTTTT. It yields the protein CASSAPSVYAGLAGGSTGELFF.

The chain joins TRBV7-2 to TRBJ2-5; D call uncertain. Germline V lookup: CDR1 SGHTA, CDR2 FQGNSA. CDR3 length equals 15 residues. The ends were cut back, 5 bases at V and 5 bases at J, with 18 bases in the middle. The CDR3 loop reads CASSSTPVKSETQYF. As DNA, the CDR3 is TGTGCCAGCAGCAGCACACCCGTCAAATCGGAGACCCAGTACTTC. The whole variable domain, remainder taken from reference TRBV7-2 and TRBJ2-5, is GAGVSQSPSNKVTEKGKDVELRCDPISGHTALYWYRQSLGQGLEFLIYFQGNSAPDKSGLPSDRFSAERTGGSVSTLTIQRTQQEDSAVYLCASSSTPVKSETQYFGPGTRLLVL.

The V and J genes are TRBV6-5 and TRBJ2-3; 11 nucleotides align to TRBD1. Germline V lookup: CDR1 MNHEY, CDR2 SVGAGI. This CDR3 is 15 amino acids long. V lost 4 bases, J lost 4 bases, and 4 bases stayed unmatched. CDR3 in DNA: TGTGCCAGCAGTTCCCCGGGACAGGGGGCAGATACGCAGTATTTT. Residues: CASSSPGQGADTQYF.

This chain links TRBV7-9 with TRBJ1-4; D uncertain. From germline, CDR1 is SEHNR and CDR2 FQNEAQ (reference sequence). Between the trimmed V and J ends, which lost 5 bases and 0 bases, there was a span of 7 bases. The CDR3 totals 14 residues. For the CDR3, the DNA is TGTGCCAGCAGCCTGCATTCAACTAATGAAAAACTGTTTTTT. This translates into CASSLHSTNEKLFF.

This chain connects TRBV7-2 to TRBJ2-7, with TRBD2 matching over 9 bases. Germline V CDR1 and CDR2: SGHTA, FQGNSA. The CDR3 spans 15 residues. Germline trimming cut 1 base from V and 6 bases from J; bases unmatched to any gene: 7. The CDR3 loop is CASSLGGLAMVEQYF. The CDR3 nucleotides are TGTGCCAGCAGCTTAGGAGGACTAGCGATGGTCGAGCAGTACTTC.

The CDR3 DNA is TGTGCCAGCAGTGAAGGAAGTCAAGGCTACTATGGCTACACCTTC. This codes for CASSEGSQGYYGYTF. The V and J genes are TRBV6-1 and TRBJ1-2; no firm D call. This CDR3 region has 15 residues. Looked up from germline, CDR1 is MNHNS and CDR2 is SASEGT. The V and J ends lost 1 base and 3 bases respectively, with 12 bases between them.

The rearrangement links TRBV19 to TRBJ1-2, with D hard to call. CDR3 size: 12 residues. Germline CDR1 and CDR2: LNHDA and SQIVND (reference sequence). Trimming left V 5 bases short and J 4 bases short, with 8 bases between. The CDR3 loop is CASSGSSYGYTF. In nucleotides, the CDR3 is TGTGCCAGTAGTGGGTCCTCCTATGGCTACACCTTC.